The clone carrying this T cell receptor (beta chain) occurred a few times. Its target is not known. The authors reverse transcribed all of the isolated RNA, so sequencing captured expressed TCRB transcripts. The protocol was immunoSEQ multiplex PCR, while the TCRdb copy is restricted to in-frame clones and leaves out a portion. The sample contains 400,000 or so clones, around 13% of which appear only once. The data originate from a study of beta chain features in type 1 diabetes. V was pared by 6 bases and J by 12 bases, with 11 bases of the junction left unmatched. Germline V gene lookup returns CDR1 MNHEY and CDR2 SMNVEV (reference sequence). CDR3 length: 12 residues. Study results and caveats: Shorter TCRB CDR3s, moderately but significantly so, marked every one of the four CD4+ subsets in Type 1 diabetes patients.

V and J are TRBV27 and TRBJ2-7; 7 bases align to TRBD1. The sample comprised naive CD4+ T cells from blood. The sequence derives from a young woman with type 1 diabetes. The CDR3 reads CASSSQLGGLYF. CDR3 DNA sequence: TGTGCCAGCAGCTCCCAGTTAGGGGGCCTGTACTTC.